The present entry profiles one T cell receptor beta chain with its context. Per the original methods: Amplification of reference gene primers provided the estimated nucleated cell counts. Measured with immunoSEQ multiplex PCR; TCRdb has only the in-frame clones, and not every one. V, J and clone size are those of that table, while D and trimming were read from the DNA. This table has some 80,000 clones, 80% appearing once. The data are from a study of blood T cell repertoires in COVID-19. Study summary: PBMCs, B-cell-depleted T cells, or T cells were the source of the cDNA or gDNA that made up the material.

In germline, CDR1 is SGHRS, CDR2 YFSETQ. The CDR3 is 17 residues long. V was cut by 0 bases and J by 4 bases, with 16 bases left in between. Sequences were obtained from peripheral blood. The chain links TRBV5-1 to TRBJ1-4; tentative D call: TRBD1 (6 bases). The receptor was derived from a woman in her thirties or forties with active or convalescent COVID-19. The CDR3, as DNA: TGCGCCAGCAGCTTGGGTTTGGACTGGACAGTTAATGAAAAACTGTTTTTT. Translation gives CASSLGLDWTVNEKLFF.